A selection of T cell receptor beta chains follows, all from one sample in a study of cytomegalovirus exposure and HLA in healthy donors. Profiled with immunoSEQ multiplex PCR; TCRdb holds only in-frame clones, not every one. The sample consists of some 130,000 clones, 80% of them appearing once. Input material: PBMCs. Receptor source: a man aged 35 to 55 in good health and CMV-seronegative. CDR3s include the opening cysteine and the closing phenylalanine or tryptophan. A D gene is named only where the DNA matches it firmly. The size of a clone is reported for some rows only, either as once, few or many, or as a class for expanded clones.

clone size	D gene	J gene	V gene	CDR3 DNA	CDR3 protein
.	TRBD2	TRBJ2-1	TRBV2	TGTGCCAGCAGTGTTACCGGGACTAGCGGGGGGCCGGACTACTCCTACAATGAGCAGTTCTTC	CASSVTGTSGGPDYSYNEQFF
.	.	TRBJ2-3	TRBV6-5	TGTGCCAGCAGTTACTCGCCGGGACAAGCTACGCAGTATTTT	CASSYSPGQATQYF
few	.	TRBJ2-5	TRBV6-1	TGTGCCAGCAGTGAAGCGGGAAGGAGGGAGACCCAGTACTTC	CASSEAGRRETQYF
.	.	TRBJ1-1	TRBV29-1	TGCAGCGCCTCGACAGGCCAGAACACTGAAGCTTTCTTT	CSASTGQNTEAFF
.	.	TRBJ1-1	TRBV2	TGTGCCAGCAGTGAAATGCAGGCGAGCACTGAAGCTTTCTTT	CASSEMQASTEAFF
.	.	TRBJ2-7	TRBV5-1	TGCGCCAGCAGCGCCGGGACTGAGATGGGCGAGCAGTACTTC	CASSAGTEMGEQYF
.	.	TRBJ2-2	TRBV5-1	TGCGCCAGCAGCTGGCTAGCCACCGGGGAGCTGTTTTTT	CASSWLATGELFF
.	TRBD1	TRBJ1-4	TRBV4-2	TGTGCCAGCAGCCAAACGGACAGGGGGCATGTAAAACTGTTTTTT	CASSQTDRGHVKLFF
.	.	TRBJ1-1	TRBV7-9	TGTGCGAGCAGCCTATCGGACACTGAAGCTTTCTTT	CASSLSDTEAFF
.	TRBD1	TRBJ2-7	TRBV19	TGTGCCAGCCGTGGGACAGGGACGGACGAGCAGTACTTC	CASRGTGTDEQYF
.	.	TRBJ1-3	TRBV19	TGTGCCAGTAGTGCGGGTTACTCTGGAAACACCATATATTTT	CASSAGYSGNTIYF
.	.	TRBJ1-1	TRBV30	TGTGCCTGGAGTGCCGACCGGACAGCCATGAACACTGAAGCTTTCTTT	CAWSADRTAMNTEAFF
.	.	TRBJ2-2	TRBV30	TGTGCCTCCCTAGTGTCGAACACCGGGGAGCTGTTTTTT	CASLVSNTGELFF
.	TRBD1	TRBJ2-6	TRBV28	TGTGCCAGCAACTCCGGGACAGGGGTTTTTGGGGCCAACGTCCTGACTTTC	CASNSGTGVFGANVLTF
.	TRBD1	TRBJ1-5	TRBV23-1	TGCGCCAGCACCTTTAACAGGGGAAGGGGCAATCAGCCCCAGCATTTT	CASTFNRGRGNQPQHF
.	TRBD1	TRBJ2-7	TRBV25-1	TGTGCCAGCAGGGACAGGAACTACGAGCAGTACTTC	CASRDRNYEQYF
.	.	TRBJ2-1	TRBV5-1	TGCGCCAGCACCATGACCCTGGCGGGGGCCAATGAGCAGTTCTTC	CASTMTLAGANEQFF
.	.	TRBJ2-1	TRBV6-4	TGTGCCAGCAGTGACTTGGCGGGGAACAATGAGCAGTTCTTC	CASSDLAGNNEQFF
.	.	TRBJ2-2	TRBV5-1	TGCGCCAGCAGCTTCTCGGGGAACACCGGGGAGCTGTTTTTT	CASSFSGNTGELFF
.	.	TRBJ2-2	TRBV10-3	TGTGCCATCAGTGGACAGCAGAACACCGGGGAGCTGTTTTTT	CAISGQQNTGELFF
.	.	TRBJ1-4	TRBV30	TGTGCCTGGAGTCGGGGTGAAAAACTGTTTTTT	CAWSRGEKLFF
.	.	TRBJ2-2	TRBV10-2	TGCGCCAGCAAGTCGGAGGATTTGGCGATTGCTGGCACCGGGGAGCTGTTTTTT	CASKSEDLAIAGTGELFF
.	.	TRBJ1-2	TRBV19	TGTGCCAGTAACCCCCCGCGGGCAACTAACTATGGCTACACCTTC	CASNPPRATNYGYTF
few	.	TRBJ1-1	TRBV5-1	TGCGCCAGCAGCTTGGGCAGGGAAACTGAAGCTTTCTTT	CASSLGRETEAFF
.	.	TRBJ2-7	TRBV27	TGTGCCAGCAGTTTAGTGGCAAGCGGCCACTACGAGCAGTACTTC	CASSLVASGHYEQYF
.	.	TRBJ1-1	TRBV29-1	TGCAGCGTTGCTGTGACAGTGAACACTGAAGCTTTCTTT	CSVAVTVNTEAFF
few	.	TRBJ2-7	TRBV7-8	TGTGCCAGCAGCCCGACGACAGGACCCTACGAGCAGTACTTC	CASSPTTGPYEQYF
.	TRBD1	TRBJ2-1	TRBV7-2	TGTGCCAGCAGCTTAAGGGGGACAGTCTCCTACAATGAGCAGTTCTTC	CASSLRGTVSYNEQFF
.	.	TRBJ1-1	TRBV4-1	TGCGCCAGCAGCCAGTGGGACGGGGGAGTCCCGAACACTGAAGCTTTCTTT	CASSQWDGGVPNTEAFF
.	.	TRBJ2-7	TRBV5-1	TGCGCCAGCAGCTTGGAAAGTCTAGGGGCCTCCTACGAGCAGTACTTC	CASSLESLGASYEQYF
.	.	TRBJ2-7	TRBV30	TGTGCCTGGAGTACCTCAGGGTTTGAGCAGTACTTC	CAWSTSGFEQYF
once	.	TRBJ2-3	TRBV2	TGTGCCAGCAGTGATGGCCGGGGTAGGAGTACAGATACGCAGTATTTT	CASSDGRGRSTDTQYF
once	TRBD2	TRBJ2-7	TRBV27	TGTGCCAGCGCGGGACTAGCGGGAGACGAGCAGTACTTC	CASAGLAGDEQYF
.	TRBD2	TRBJ2-3	TRBV28	TGTGCCAGCCCTCCTAGCGGGAGTACAGATACGCAGTATTTT	CASPPSGSTDTQYF
.	.	TRBJ1-4	TRBV30	TGTGCCTGGACTCTGGGACAAGGTGAAAAACTGTTTTTT	CAWTLGQGEKLFF
.	.	TRBJ2-7	TRBV7-8	TGTGCCAGCAGCTTACAGGTGGGCTACGAGCAGTACTTC	CASSLQVGYEQYF
.	.	TRBJ2-7	TRBV11-1	TGTGCCAGCAGCTTACGGGGATTACCCTACGAGCAGTACTTC	CASSLRGLPYEQYF
.	.	TRBJ2-6	TRBV4-2	TGTGCCAGCAGCCAAGTCAGGGGTAGCAACGTCCTGACTTTC	CASSQVRGSNVLTF
.	.	TRBJ2-6	TRBV15	TGTGCCACCAGCACGCCGGGCTCTGGGGCCAACGTCCTGACTTTC	CATSTPGSGANVLTF
few	TRBD2	TRBJ2-1	TRBV4-2	TGTGCCAGCAGCCAGGCCGGGACTAGCGCCTACAATGAGCAGTTCTTC	CASSQAGTSAYNEQFF
.	TRBD1	TRBJ1-6	TRBV5-6	TGTGCCAGCAGCTGGGACAGCAAATACAACTATAATTCACCCCTCCACTTT	CASSWDSKYNYNSPLHF
.	.	TRBJ1-2	TRBV28	TGTGCCAGCAGGCAGTCGACAACTAACTATGGCTACACCTTC	CASRQSTTNYGYTF
once	TRBD1	TRBJ1-4	TRBV2	TGTGCCAGGACAGGGAACGATGAAAAACTGTTTTTT	CARTGNDEKLFF
.	.	TRBJ2-1	TRBV7-9	TGTGCCAGCAGCGCTTTGGGTACACAGGGTTCCATGGAGCAGTTCTTC	CASSALGTQGSMEQFF
.	TRBD1	TRBJ2-7	TRBV28	TGTGCCAGCAGTTTCGGGACAGTGGGGCCCTACGAGCAGTACTTC	CASSFGTVGPYEQYF
once	TRBD1	TRBJ1-1	TRBV6-5	TGTGCCAGCAGCTCTGACAGGGGTTGGACTGAAGCTTTCTTT	CASSSDRGWTEAFF